A selection of T cell receptor beta chains follows, all from one sample in a study of PD-1 blockade in classical Hodgkin lymphoma. Assay used: immunoSEQ multiplex PCR; TCRdb lists only in-frame clones, some missing. The sample contains some 110,000 clones, roughly 87% of which appear only once. The specimen comprised peripheral blood mononuclear cells (PBMCs), sampled before the fourth cycle of nivolumab. These receptors were taken from a human donor with classical Hodgkin lymphoma. CDR3s include the opening cysteine and the closing phenylalanine or tryptophan. The D gene is left open where the match is weak. The listing skips clone size in some rows; elsewhere it reads once, few, many or a size class.

J: TRBJ2-5; size: few; V: TRBV5-3; D: -; CDR3: CARSCGTGKAETQYF; DNA: TGTGCCAGAAGCTGCGGAACAGGGAAGGCGGAGACCCAGTACTTC
J: TRBJ2-5; size: -; V: TRBV2; D: TRBD2; CDR3: CASSVLAGGGETQYF; DNA: TGTGCCAGCAGTGTACTAGCGGGAGGGGGAGAGACCCAGTACTTC
J: TRBJ1-3; size: few; V: TRBV28; D: -; CDR3: CASSKALSGNTIYF; DNA: TGTGCAAGCAGTAAGGCCCTCTCTGGAAACACCATATATTTT
J: TRBJ2-7; size: -; V: TRBV5-1; D: -; CDR3: CASSLVQGPSYEQYF; DNA: TGCGCCAGCAGCTTGGTGCAGGGGCCTTCCTACGAGCAGTACTTC
J: TRBJ1-1; size: -; V: TRBV5-1; D: -; CDR3: CASSSGDRTKNTEAFF; DNA: TGCGCCAGCAGTTCGGGAGACAGGACAAAGAACACTGAAGCTTTCTTT
J: TRBJ2-3; size: once; V: TRBV5-1; D: TRBD2; CDR3: CASNPRGGGTDTQYF; DNA: TGCGCCAGCAACCCGAGGGGAGGGGGCACAGATACGCAGTATTTT
J: TRBJ2-2; size: -; V: TRBV25-1; D: -; CDR3: CASSDDGILLFF; DNA: TGTGCCAGCAGTGATGACGGCATTTTGCTGTTTTTT
J: TRBJ2-2; size: -; V: TRBV2; D: -; CDR3: CASQRNTGELFF; DNA: TGTGCCAGCCAGCGGAACACCGGGGAGCTGTTTTTT
J: TRBJ2-7; size: -; V: TRBV10-2; D: -; CDR3: CASRRGSYEQYF; DNA: TGCGCCAGCCGGAGAGGATCCTACGAGCAGTACTTC
J: TRBJ2-5; size: once; V: TRBV15; D: TRBD2; CDR3: CATSLRAGGPAETQYF; DNA: TGTGCCACCAGCCTACGAGCGGGAGGGCCGGCGGAGACCCAGTACTTC
J: TRBJ2-7; size: -; V: TRBV28; D: -; CDR3: CASSRPEGGDEQYF; DNA: TGTGCCAGCAGCCGACCGGAGGGCGGCGACGAGCAGTACTTC
J: TRBJ1-5; size: few; V: TRBV30; D: -; CDR3: CAWSVTGRDSNQPQHF; DNA: TGTGCCTGGAGTGTAACCGGTCGTGATAGCAATCAGCCCCAGCATTTT
J: TRBJ2-7; size: -; V: TRBV5-1; D: -; CDR3: CASSLEGRSYEQYF; DNA: TGCGCCAGCAGCTTGGAAGGTCGTTCCTACGAGCAGTACTTC
J: TRBJ1-3; size: -; V: TRBV2; D: -; CDR3: CASSVGAGWGNTIYF; DNA: TGTGCCAGCAGCGTGGGGGCAGGGTGGGGAAACACCATATATTTT
J: TRBJ1-5; size: once; V: TRBV2; D: -; CDR3: CASSEGTVSNQPQHF; DNA: TGTGCCAGCAGTGAAGGGACAGTTAGCAATCAGCCCCAGCATTTT
J: TRBJ1-3; size: -; V: TRBV4-3; D: -; CDR3: CASSQASVAGRISGNTIYF; DNA: TGCGCCAGCAGCCAAGCTTCAGTGGCCGGACGGATCTCTGGAAACACCATATATTTT
J: TRBJ1-5; size: -; V: TRBV27; D: TRBD1; CDR3: CASRAGTVSNQPQHF; DNA: TGTGCCAGCCGGGCAGGGACAGTTAGCAATCAGCCCCAGCATTTT
J: TRBJ1-5; size: -; V: TRBV5-1; D: TRBD1; CDR3: CASSLTGVQPQHF; DNA: TGCGCCAGCAGCTTGACAGGGGTCCAGCCCCAGCATTTT
J: TRBJ2-2; size: -; V: TRBV4-3; D: -; CDR3: CASSADGELFF; DNA: TGCGCCAGCAGCGCGGACGGGGAGCTGTTTTTT
J: TRBJ1-1; size: -; V: TRBV28; D: TRBD1; CDR3: CASSPPTGGTEAFF; DNA: TGTGCCAGCAGTCCTCCTACAGGGGGTACTGAAGCTTTCTTT
J: TRBJ1-1; size: -; V: TRBV5-1; D: -; CDR3: CASSLSSGPTEAFF; DNA: TGCGCCAGCAGCTTGTCCTCAGGGCCCACTGAAGCTTTCTTT
J: TRBJ1-2; size: -; V: TRBV18; D: TRBD1; CDR3: CASSRDRVYGYTF; DNA: TGTGCCAGCTCAAGGGACAGGGTTTATGGCTACACCTTC
J: TRBJ2-7; size: -; V: TRBV14; D: -; CDR3: CASSPRTGISNEQYF; DNA: TGTGCCAGCAGCCCTAGAACAGGGATTTCGAACGAGCAGTACTTC